These 26 T cell receptor beta chains were sequenced from one sample in a study of siplizumab effects on memory and regulatory T cells (dated by TCRdb to about 2019). Libraries came from the immunoSEQ multiplex PCR assay. What TCRdb holds here is the immuneACCESS table cut down to in-frame rearrangements. Part of the clones is not present; checked against another copy, under half of the missing clones reflect an unresolved V gene, and the others are unexplained. Recorded for this sample are about 100,000 clones; roughly 94% of them occurred a single time. The top ten clones comprise around 1.4% of the sample. Sequenced input: non-Treg CD4+ T cells sorted from blood. In the paper's terms, the cell subset or site label means: FACS-sorted unstimulated CD4+ non-regulatory T cells. These receptor sequences come from a human donor in good health.

This clone has a single count. The V call is TRBV18, the J call TRBJ2-3; D could derive from TRBD1 or TRBD2 (5 bases each). CDR1 is KGHSH, CDR2 LQKENI, per germline. The ends were cut back, 5 bases at V and 6 bases at J, with 21 bases in the middle. The length of the CDR3 is 16 residues. In nucleotides, the CDR3 is TGTGCCAGCTCATCCAACCGGGACCCCCGCGCGGATACGCAGTATTTT. This sequence encodes CASSSNRDPRADTQYF.

This clone appeared a single time. The chain uses TRBV11-2 and TRBJ2-6; D is uncertain. Between the trimmed V and J ends, which lost 3 bases and 3 bases, there was a span of 3 bases. The CDR3 contains 13 residues. The germline V gene has CDR1 SGHAT and CDR2 FQNNGV. As DNA, the CDR3 is TGTGCCAGCAGCTTCTTTGGGGCCAACGTCCTGACTTTC. It specifies CASSFFGANVLTF.

The CDR3 is CASSLDYRDYGYTF. DNA for the CDR3: TGCGCCAGCAGCTTGGACTACAGAGACTATGGCTACACCTTC. The genes are TRBV5-1 and TRBJ1-2; D is undetermined. CDR3 size: 14 residues. Germline lookup yields CDR1 SGHRS and CDR2 YFSETQ. Between the trimmed V and J ends, which lost 0 bases and 3 bases, there was a span of 9 bases.

The genes are TRBV7-2 and TRBJ2-3, with a tentative D call TRBD2 (5 bases). This CDR3 comprises 14 residues. V was trimmed by 0 bases and J by 5 bases, leaving 9 bases between them. Germline CDR1 reads SGHTA; CDR2 reads FQGNSA. Written as DNA, the CDR3 is TGTGCCAGCAGCTTAGCGAGGGCAATAGATACGCAGTATTTT. This gives the protein CASSLARAIDTQYF.

The rearrangement links TRBV6-5 to TRBJ2-5, with TRBD2 identical over 13 bases. The junction had 2 bases not matched to a gene; V was cut back by 2 bases and J by 2 bases. This CDR3 is built from 16 residues. Germline V gene lookup returns CDR1 MNHEY and CDR2 SVGAGI. CDR3 sequence: CASSYGTSGTQETQYF. CDR3 DNA: TGTGCCAGCAGTTACGGGACTAGCGGGACGCAAGAGACCCAGTACTTC.

This rearrangement joins TRBV25-1 to TRBJ2-7; 7 nucleotides match TRBD1. The germline V gene has CDR1 MGHDK and CDR2 SYGVNS. This CDR3 contains 15 residues. V was pared by 0 bases and J by 4 bases, with 6 bases of the junction left unmatched. Here the CDR3 DNA reads TGTGCCAGCAGTGAATACGAGGACAGGATATACGAGCAGTACTTC. Translation gives CASSEYEDRIYEQYF.

V usage is TRBV30 and J usage is TRBJ1-1; no clear D gene. The CDR3 is 11 residues long. V was cut by 3 bases and J by 4 bases, with 6 bases left in between. Germline lookup yields CDR1 GTSNPN and CDR2 SVGIG (reference sequence). CDR3 residues: CAWRMITEAFF. The CDR3 coding sequence is TGTGCCTGGAGGATGATCACTGAAGCTTTCTTT.

This chain uses TRBV6-1 with TRBJ1-1; D remains unclear. V lost 5 bases, J lost 4 bases, and 17 bases lay in between. This CDR3 is 15 amino acids long. The germline CDR1 and CDR2 sequences are MNHNS and SASEGT. DNA of the CDR3: TGTGCCAGCAGTTCACAGTCGATATCGGGCACTGAAGCTTTCTTT. Protein sequence: CASSSQSISGTEAFF.

The V call is TRBV5-1, the J call TRBJ1-1; 8 bases are shared with TRBD1. The CDR3 loop spans 14 amino acids. The V gene's germline CDR1 is SGHRS and CDR2 YFSETQ. The ends lost 4 bases at V and 4 bases at J; junction bases unmatched: 6. This CDR3 is CASSRAQGGTEAFF. In nucleotides, the CDR3 is TGCGCCAGCAGCCGGGCACAGGGGGGCACTGAAGCTTTCTTT. The full variable domain, completed using reference TRBV5-1 and TRBJ1-1, is KAGVTQTPRYLIKTRGQQVTLSCSPISGHRSVSWYQQTPGQGLQFLFEYFSETQRNKGNFPGRFSGRQFSNSRSEMNVSTLELGDSALYLCASSRAQGGTEAFFGQGTRLTVV.

This rearrangement joins TRBV9 to TRBJ1-6; D is ambiguous. CDR1 and CDR2 from the germline V gene are SGDLS and YYNGEE. Trimming took 2 bases from V and 5 from J, leaving 8 bases between them. CDR3 length: 14 amino acids. CDR3 nucleotides: TGTGCCAGCAGCGTTAGGACCGATAATTCACCCCTCCACTTT. Translation: CASSVRTDNSPLHF. The full variable domain, rest sourced from reference TRBV9 and TRBJ1-6, is DSGVTQTPKHLITATGQRVTLRCSPRSGDLSVYWYQQSLDQGLQFLIQYYNGEERAKGNILERFSAQQFPDLHSELNLSSLELGDSALYFCASSVRTDNSPLHFGNGTRLTVT.

In DNA form, the CDR3 reads TGTGCCAGCAAACGAAGTAGGGGACACTACAATGAGCAGTTCTTC. Translation: CASKRSRGHYNEQFF. This sequence joins TRBV28 and TRBJ2-1; tentatively, D is TRBD1 (6 bases). The V gene lost 7 bases and the J gene lost 3 bases, with 16 bases spanning the gap. Per germline, CDR1 MDHEN and CDR2 SYDVKM. The CDR3 is made up of 15 amino acids.

V is TRBV19 and J is TRBJ1-2; D is undetermined. The V end lost 3 bases, the J end lost 7 bases, and 21 bases lay between the germline ends. There are 16 residues in the CDR3. The germline V gene encodes CDR1 LNHDA and CDR2 SQIVND (reference sequence). CDR3: CASSITNHPGGGGYTF. CDR3 DNA sequence: TGTGCCAGTAGTATTACAAACCACCCAGGAGGAGGTGGCTACACCTTC.

The rearrangement links TRBV5-6 to TRBJ2-5; unclear D gene. Deletions cut 3 bases from V and 5 bases from J, with 5 bases between. The CDR3 consists of 11 residues. Germline V gene sequence: CDR1 SGHDT, CDR2 YYEEEE. The CDR3 here is CASSSLETQYF. The DNA of the CDR3 is TGTGCCAGCAGCTCGCTGGAGACCCAGTACTTC.

This sequence joins TRBV18 and TRBJ2-3; D remains unclear. The CDR3 totals 16 residues. From germline, CDR1 is KGHSH and CDR2 LQKENI. V lost 2 bases, J lost 0 bases, and 12 bases lay in between. DNA of the CDR3: TGTGCCAGCTCACCAGAGGTCCAGCTAAGCACAGATACGCAGTATTTT. Translating it yields CASSPEVQLSTDTQYF.

This chain uses TRBV6-1 with TRBJ2-7; TRBD1 agrees at 9 bases. Germline V gene sequence: CDR1 MNHNS, CDR2 SASEGT. The CDR3 is 15 amino acids. V was pared by 2 bases and J by 3 bases, with 5 bases of the junction left unmatched. In nucleotides, the CDR3 is TGTGCCAGCAGTGAATTAGGGACAGGGCTCTACGAGCAGTACTTC. It translates to CASSELGTGLYEQYF.

Only one count was recorded for this clone. The chain employs TRBV19 and TRBJ1-3, with D uncertain. V was cut by 5 bases and J by 4 bases, with 12 bases left in between. The CDR3 has 14 amino acids. The germline gives CDR1 LNHDA, CDR2 SQIVND (reference sequence). The CDR3 nucleotides read TGTGCCAGTAGTGGACCGAGGGCCGGAAACACCATATATTTT. It codes for CASSGPRAGNTIYF.

The V gene is TRBV30, the J gene TRBJ1-2; no definite D call. Germline V gene sequence: CDR1 GTSNPN, CDR2 SVGIG (reference sequence). The CDR3 extends over 13 amino acids. V was trimmed by 4 bases and J by 8 bases, leaving 17 bases between them. This CDR3 is CAWKGRSVSGYTF. In DNA form, the CDR3 reads TGTGCCTGGAAAGGACGGAGCGTATCGGGCTACACCTTC.

This clone was recorded only once. The chain uses TRBV6-1 and TRBJ1-1; D might be TRBD1 (5 bases). CDR1 and CDR2 from the germline V gene are MNHNS and SASEGT. The V and J ends lost 8 bases and 5 bases respectively, with 15 bases between them. The CDR3 is made up of 13 amino acids. This CDR3 is CASGEGTGTEAFF. CDR3 in DNA: TGTGCCAGCGGGGAGGGGACGGGGACTGAAGCTTTCTTT.

This sequence joins TRBV28 and TRBJ1-3, with 8 nucleotides matching TRBD1. V was pared by 3 bases and J by 0 bases, with 4 bases of the junction left unmatched. The V gene's germline CDR1 is MDHEN and CDR2 SYDVKM. The CDR3 is 16 residues long. CDR3: CASSFGQGYSGNTIYF. DNA of the CDR3: TGTGCCAGCAGTTTTGGACAGGGCTACTCTGGAAACACCATATATTTT.

The V call is TRBV28, the J call TRBJ1-3; D remains ambiguous. With 7 bases removed from V and 0 bases from J, the gap between germline ends came to 13 bases. Germline-derived CDR1 and CDR2 are MDHEN and SYDVKM. This CDR3 spans 15 amino acids. CDR3 in amino acids: CASTSGPSSGNTIYF. The CDR3 DNA follows: TGTGCCAGCACTTCCGGACCCAGCTCTGGAAACACCATATATTTT. Combining the CDR3 with reference TRBV28 and TRBJ1-3 gives the whole variable domain DVKVTQSSRYLVKRTGEKVFLECVQDMDHENMFWYRQDPGLGLRLIYFSYDVKMKEKGDIPEGYSVSREKKERFSLILESASTNQTSMYLCASTSGPSSGNTIYFGEGSWLTVV.

This clone was observed once. The genes are TRBV19 and TRBJ1-5; D is unclear. In germline, CDR1 is LNHDA, CDR2 SQIVND (reference sequence). Trimming took 8 bases from V and 0 from J, leaving 23 bases between them. The CDR3 extends over 18 amino acids. The CDR3 DNA is TGTGCCAGTGGCGGGAACAGCCCCTTACGGAATAGCAATCAGCCCCAGCATTTT. It encodes CASGGNSPLRNSNQPQHF.

The chain couples TRBV30 to TRBJ2-1; 15 bases agree with TRBD2. V lost 3 bases and J lost 6; bases outside the gene matches: 6. The CDR3 runs to 16 residues. CDR1 GTSNPN and CDR2 SVGIG come from the germline V gene (reference sequence). The CDR3 here is CAWSGGLAGGFNEQFF. The CDR3 coding sequence is TGTGCCTGGAGCGGGGGACTAGCGGGAGGATTCAATGAGCAGTTCTTC.

The rearrangement links TRBV5-1 to TRBJ2-2; tentative D call: TRBD2 (6 bases). With 3 bases removed from V and 3 bases from J, the gap between germline ends came to 12 bases. There are 15 residues in the CDR3. Per germline, CDR1 SGHRS and CDR2 YFSETQ. The CDR3 protein is CASSWGGGDTGELFF. The CDR3 DNA sequence: TGCGCCAGCAGCTGGGGAGGAGGCGACACCGGGGAGCTGTTTTTT.

The V call is TRBV18, the J call TRBJ1-2; TRBD1 might be the D (5 bases). There are 13 residues in the CDR3. From germline, CDR1 is KGHSH and CDR2 LQKENI. V was pared by 0 bases and J by 4 bases, with 6 bases between. CDR3 nucleotide sequence: TGTGCCAGCTCACCACCGGGGACCTATGGCTACACCTTC. Translating it yields CASSPPGTYGYTF.

The chain uses TRBV9 and TRBJ2-1; perhaps TRBD2 as D (6 bases). Trimming shortened V by 2 bases and J by 9 bases, and 12 bases separated the two germline ends. The CDR3 covers 13 residues. Germline V CDR1 and CDR2: SGDLS, YYNGEE. CDR3 in amino acids: CASSVRRDGEQFF. CDR3 DNA sequence: TGTGCCAGCAGCGTGAGGAGGGACGGTGAGCAGTTCTTC.

The chain links TRBV28 to TRBJ1-1, with no clear D. CDR3 length: 11 residues. The germline CDR1 and CDR2 sequences are MDHEN and SYDVKM. The V and J ends lost 2 bases and 8 bases respectively, with 6 bases between them. The chain's CDR3 is CASSLNGEAFF. The CDR3 DNA follows: TGTGCCAGCAGTTTAAACGGCGAAGCTTTCTTT.